These 32 T cell receptor beta chains were all obtained from the same sample, sequenced in a study of cytomegalovirus exposure and HLA in healthy donors. The PCR employed 60 Vbeta primers together with 13 Jbeta primers. Here immunoSEQ multiplex PCR was the method, and the copy in TCRdb shows in-frame clones only, minus some. The profile shows approximately 170,000 clones, around 81% of them singletons. The specimen sequenced was PBMCs. Source of these receptors: a woman aged 25 to 45 in good health and CMV-seropositive.

The chain carries TRBV25-1 and TRBJ2-5; a possible D gene is TRBD2 (7 bases). The DNA end is a closer match to TRBJ2-7, so the J assignment may be wrong. The CDR3 totals 14 residues. CDR1 MGHDK and CDR2 SYGVNS come from the germline V gene. DNA of the CDR3: TGTGCCAGCAGTGGTTTAAGGGGGGGCTACGAGCAGTACTTC. It codes for CASSGLRGGYEQYF.

The rearrangement links TRBV27 to TRBJ2-2; 10 positions agree with TRBD1. Looked up from germline, CDR1 is MNHEY and CDR2 is SMNVEV (reference sequence). CDR3 length: 16 residues. V lost 7 bases, J lost 0 bases, and 5 bases stayed unmatched. CDR3 coding DNA: TGTGCCAGCACCTCAGACAGGGGGCCGAACACCGGGGAGCTGTTTTTT. Translation gives CASTSDRGPNTGELFF.

The gene calls are TRBV15 and TRBJ1-5, with D uncertain. CDR1 LNHNV and CDR2 YYDKDF come from the germline V gene (reference sequence). The CDR3 length is 16 residues. V was pared by 0 bases and J by 1 base, with 10 bases between. The CDR3 nucleotides are TGTGCCACCAGCAGAGAGGCAGCAGCGAGCAATCAGCCCCAGCATTTT. Its translation is CATSREAAASNQPQHF.

The chain combines TRBV7-9 with TRBJ2-5; D possibly corresponds to TRBD2 (7 bases). The CDR3 runs to 15 residues. V was pared by 5 bases and J by 3 bases, with 16 bases between. Per germline, CDR1 SEHNR and CDR2 FQNEAQ (reference sequence). Written as DNA, the CDR3 is TGTGCCAGCAGCCAAATTCCGGGGGGCGAAGAGACCCAGTACTTC. Its protein product is CASSQIPGGEETQYF.

This rearrangement joins TRBV19 to TRBJ2-7; 10 bases fit TRBD1. The CDR3 is 15 amino acids. Trimming removed 7 bases from V and 6 bases from J; junction bases left unmatched: 12. CDR1 and CDR2 (germline): LNHDA, SQIVND (reference sequence). The CDR3 DNA reads TGTGCCAGTACCGATCATCGGACAGGGGGACGCGAGCAGTACTTC. This sequence encodes CASTDHRTGGREQYF. The whole variable domain, remainder taken from reference TRBV19 and TRBJ2-7, is DGGITQSPKYLFRKEGQNVTLSCEQNLNHDAMYWYRQDPGQGLRLIYYSQIVNDFQKGDIAEGYSVSREKKESFPLTVTSAQKNPTAFYLCASTDHRTGGREQYFGPGTRLTVT.

This rearrangement joins TRBV2 to TRBJ2-5, with D perhaps TRBD1 (6 bases). The DNA matches TRBJ2-7 better at its end, which makes the J call doubtful. Looked up from germline, CDR1 is SNHLY and CDR2 is FYNNEI. The CDR3 extends over 14 amino acids. The CDR3 nucleotides are TGTGCCAGCAGTGAATCTCTGGGGGCAAACGAGCAGTACTTC. It codes for CASSESLGANEQYF.

The chain links TRBV30 to TRBJ1-6, with 8 bases aligning to TRBD1. Germline CDR1 GTSNPN, CDR2 SVGIG (reference sequence). CDR3 length: 12 amino acids. With 7 bases clipped from V and 11 bases from J, the junction kept 7 bases outside the gene matches. The CDR3 loop is CAFRQGMTPLHF. CDR3 coding DNA: TGTGCCTTTAGACAGGGGATGACACCCCTCCACTTT.

The chain is built from TRBV10-3 and TRBJ1-2; 8 bases agree with TRBD1. Looked up from germline, CDR1 is ENHRY and CDR2 is SYGVKD. Trimming cost V 6 bases and J 2 bases; bases outside gene matches: 11. This CDR3 is 16 amino acids long. The CDR3 nucleotides read TGTGCCATCAGATCAGGGGGCATGGGGACCAACTATGGCTACACCTTC. Protein sequence: CAIRSGGMGTNYGYTF.

The V gene is TRBV5-1, the J gene TRBJ2-3, with 12 bases identical to TRBD2. V lost 5 bases, J lost 3 bases, and 4 bases stayed unmatched. The CDR3 sequence is 15 residues long. Germline CDR1 reads SGHRS; CDR2 reads YFSETQ. This CDR3 is CASRPTSGSTDTQYF. CDR3 coding DNA: TGCGCCAGCAGACCGACTAGCGGGAGTACAGATACGCAGTATTTT.

Here the CDR3 reads CASSQAPATGMTEAFF. For the CDR3, the DNA is TGCGCCAGCAGCCAAGCCCCGGCTACAGGGATGACTGAAGCTTTCTTT. This chain connects TRBV4-3 to TRBJ1-1; D possibly corresponds to TRBD1 (6 bases). V lost 1 base, J lost 5 bases, and 17 bases lay in between. Germline lookup yields CDR1 LGHNA and CDR2 YSLEER. CDR3 size: 16 residues.

V gene TRBV9 combines with J gene TRBJ1-1; D might be TRBD1 (6 bases). The V and J ends lost 0 bases and 10 bases respectively, with 22 bases between them. The CDR3 loop spans 16 amino acids. Germline V CDR1 and CDR2: SGDLS, YYNGEE. The CDR3 DNA is TGTGCCAGCAGCGTAGGCTCCGGGACATTACCGGCGCCAGCTTTCTTT. This gives the protein CASSVGSGTLPAPAFF.

Here the CDR3 DNA reads TGTGCCAGCAGCGTAGTTAGCGGGGGGAATGAGCAGTTCTTC. It encodes CASSVVSGGNEQFF. The chain carries TRBV9 and TRBJ2-1; 10 nucleotides line up with TRBD2. The V gene end was trimmed by 0 bases and the J gene end by 7 bases; junction bases not matched to a gene: 1. The CDR3 length is 14 residues. From germline, CDR1 is SGDLS and CDR2 YYNGEE. Supplemented by reference TRBV9 and TRBJ2-1, the full variable domain reads DSGVTQTPKHLITATGQRVTLRCSPRSGDLSVYWYQQSLDQGLQFLIQYYNGEERAKGNILERFSAQQFPDLHSELNLSSLELGDSALYFCASSVVSGGNEQFFGPGTRLTVL.

The gene calls are TRBV15 and TRBJ2-3; 8 bases fit TRBD1. Germline-derived CDR1 and CDR2 are LNHNV and YYDKDF (reference sequence). CDR3 size: 16 residues. The junction had 4 bases not matched to a gene; V was cut back by 0 bases and J by 2 bases. This CDR3 is CATSRDPGGFTDTQYF. In nucleotides, the CDR3 is TGTGCCACCAGCAGAGACCCAGGGGGCTTCACAGATACGCAGTATTTT. Full variable domain (outside the CDR3, taken from reference TRBV15 and TRBJ2-3): DAMVIQNPRYQVTQFGKPVTLSCSQTLNHNVMYWYQQKSSQAPKLLFHYYDKDFNNEADTPDNFQSRRPNTSFCFLDIRSPGLGDTAMYLCATSRDPGGFTDTQYFGPGTRLTVL.

The V gene is TRBV5-1, the J gene TRBJ2-3; 9 nucleotides align to TRBD1. The V and J ends lost 2 bases and 2 bases, in that order; junction bases with no gene match: 3. Per germline, CDR1 SGHRS and CDR2 YFSETQ. The CDR3 length is 15 residues. CDR3 sequence (DNA): TGCGCCAGCAGCTTCACAGGGGGCATCACAGATACGCAGTATTTT. This sequence encodes CASSFTGGITDTQYF.

This chain joins TRBV6-6 and TRBJ2-1; D gene uncertain. CDR1 is MNHNY and CDR2 is SVGAGI in the germline V gene (reference sequence). V shed 0 bases and J shed 4 bases, with 7 bases lying between them. The CDR3 contains 14 residues. DNA of the CDR3: TGTGCCAGCAGTTACTCCCGGGTTTACAATGAGCAGTTCTTC. Translating it yields CASSYSRVYNEQFF.

This sequence joins TRBV18 and TRBJ1-3; D ambiguous. The germline CDR1 and CDR2 sequences are KGHSH and LQKENI. V lost 2 bases, J lost 3 bases, and 8 bases lay in between. This CDR3 contains 14 residues. The CDR3 DNA is TGTGCCAGCTCACCAGGAGATTTTGGAAACACCATATATTTT. Translated, it gives CASSPGDFGNTIYF.

This clone showed up just a few times. The chain links TRBV18 to TRBJ1-5; maybe TRBD1 (6 bases). V lost 3 bases, J lost 2 bases, and 14 bases lay in between. Germline loops: CDR1 KGHSH, CDR2 LQKENI. The CDR3 runs 16 residues. As DNA, the CDR3 is TGTGCCAGCTCACCCCCAGGGGAGAGGGGCAATCAGCCCCAGCATTTT. This sequence encodes CASSPPGERGNQPQHF.

The chain couples TRBV19 to TRBJ2-6, with no clear D. Germline loops: CDR1 LNHDA, CDR2 SQIVND (reference sequence). Trimming shortened V by 6 bases and J by 0 bases, and 9 bases separated the two germline ends. The CDR3 spans 15 residues. The CDR3 is CASRSQLSGANVLTF. CDR3 bases: TGTGCCAGTAGGTCACAGCTCTCTGGGGCCAACGTCCTGACTTTC.

The rearrangement joins TRBV2 to TRBJ1-1; D might be TRBD1 (5 bases). The V gene lost 4 bases and the J gene lost 1 base, with 10 bases spanning the gap. CDR1 is SNHLY, CDR2 FYNNEI, per germline. CDR3 length: 14 amino acids. The CDR3, as DNA: TGTGCCAGCAGTGTGGCCAGGGAGAACACTGAAGCTTTCTTT. Encoded protein: CASSVARENTEAFF.

The rearrangement joins TRBV28 to TRBJ2-7; 9 bases align to TRBD1. CDR1 MDHEN and CDR2 SYDVKM come from the germline V gene. The CDR3 extends over 17 amino acids. Losses at the gene ends were 5 bases for V and 5 bases for J; bases not matched to a gene: 16. CDR3 nucleotide sequence: TGTGCCAGCAGTATTTTGACCCGGACAGGGGTTTCCGACGAGCAGTACTTC. Translated: CASSILTRTGVSDEQYF. Drawing the rest from reference TRBV28 and TRBJ2-7, the complete variable domain is DVKVTQSSRYLVKRTGEKVFLECVQDMDHENMFWYRQDPGLGLRLIYFSYDVKMKEKGDIPEGYSVSREKKERFSLILESASTNQTSMYLCASSILTRTGVSDEQYFGPGTRLTVT.

This clone is a singleton in its sample. The rearrangement links TRBV5-1 to TRBJ2-5; D perhaps matches TRBD1 (5 bases). This CDR3 is 13 amino acids long. Germline V gene lookup returns CDR1 SGHRS and CDR2 YFSETQ. V lost 4 bases, J lost 0 bases, and 7 bases lay in between. The CDR3: CASSVRDQETQYF. The CDR3 region has the DNA TGCGCCAGCAGCGTCAGGGACCAAGAGACCCAGTACTTC.

This sequence joins TRBV6-1 and TRBJ1-1, with unresolved D. The CDR3 loop spans 12 amino acids. The ends were cut back, 5 bases at V and 8 bases at J, with 12 bases in the middle. From germline, CDR1 is MNHNS and CDR2 SASEGT. The CDR3 nucleotides read TGTGCCAGCAGTTTCCCCTTGAGCGAAGCTTTCTTT. It yields the protein CASSFPLSEAFF.

J is TRBJ1-1 and V is TRBV27, with TRBD1 identical over 8 bases. CDR1 is MNHEY, CDR2 SMNVEV, per germline (reference sequence). The trim removed 6 bases at V and 7 bases at J, leaving 13 bases unmatched. The CDR3 sequence is 15 residues long. The CDR3 DNA follows: TGTGCCAGCAGGTCTTTGGACAGGGACGGCCTTGAAGCTTTCTTT. Translating it yields CASRSLDRDGLEAFF.

This clone is a singleton in its sample. The chain combines TRBV7-2 with TRBJ1-1, with D maybe TRBD1 (6 bases). Germline CDR1 SGHTA, CDR2 FQGNSA. CDR3 length equals 14 residues. Deletions cut 5 bases from V and 10 bases from J, with 20 bases between. The CDR3 nucleotides read TGTGCCAGCAGCCAAAGGGGGGGGCGACGGGGAGCTTTCTTT. This codes for CASSQRGGRRGAFF.

This sequence joins TRBV15 and TRBJ1-6, with 7 bases aligning to TRBD1. Germline V gives CDR1 LNHNV, CDR2 YYDKDF (reference sequence). The CDR3 loop spans 17 amino acids. The V gene end was trimmed by 4 bases and the J gene end by 10 bases; junction bases not matched to a gene: 16. The CDR3 protein is CATSKDRFEVVASPLHF. In DNA, the CDR3 is TGTGCCACCAGCAAGGACAGGTTTGAGGTTGTCGCGTCACCCCTCCACTTT.

This rearrangement joins TRBV28 to TRBJ2-7; 10 nucleotides match TRBD1. The CDR3 is 16 amino acids. V shed 4 bases and J 0 bases; nucleotides not matched to a gene: 6. The germline gives CDR1 MDHEN, CDR2 SYDVKM. The CDR3 coding sequence is TGTGCCAGCAGTTCCCCGGGACAGGGGAGCTCCTACGAGCAGTACTTC. Residues: CASSSPGQGSSYEQYF.

V gene TRBV7-2 combines with J gene TRBJ2-5, with 9 nucleotides matching TRBD1. V gave up 6 bases and J gave up 5 bases; unmatched junction bases: 10. CDR3 length: 15 amino acids. The germline gives CDR1 SGHTA, CDR2 FQGNSA. Here the CDR3 reads CASRGQGKFLETQYF. The DNA for the CDR3 is TGTGCCAGCAGGGGACAGGGAAAGTTTCTCGAGACCCAGTACTTC. Using reference TRBV7-2 and TRBJ2-5 for the parts outside the CDR3, the full variable domain is GAGVSQSPSNKVTEKGKDVELRCDPISGHTALYWYRQSLGQGLEFLIYFQGNSAPDKSGLPSDRFSAERTGGSVSTLTIQRTQQEDSAVYLCASRGQGKFLETQYFGPGTRLLVL.

The rearrangement uses TRBV19 and TRBJ2-3; possible D gene TRBD1, 6 bases. This CDR3 is 14 amino acids long. V dropped 7 bases and J dropped 2 bases, with 13 bases sitting between them. The germline gives CDR1 LNHDA, CDR2 SQIVND (reference sequence). The CDR3, as DNA: TGTGCCAGTAACCGGGACATCTACACAGATACGCAGTATTTT. Amino acid sequence: CASNRDIYTDTQYF.

The CDR3 sequence: CASSFVAGQEGAYGYTF. The CDR3 region has the DNA TGTGCCAGCAGTTTTGTGGCAGGACAGGAAGGGGCCTATGGCTACACCTTC. The V gene is TRBV27, the J gene TRBJ1-2, with TRBD1 matching over 7 bases. J was trimmed by 4 bases and V by 3 bases; bases with no gene match: 14. This CDR3 is 17 amino acids long. In germline, CDR1 is MNHEY, CDR2 SMNVEV (reference sequence).

The gene calls are TRBV5-1 and TRBJ1-4; 7 positions match TRBD1. The CDR3 extends over 16 amino acids. In germline, CDR1 is SGHRS, CDR2 YFSETQ. With 1 base clipped from V and 5 bases from J, the junction kept 8 bases outside the gene matches. The CDR3 is CASSLLPTGQNEKLFF. DNA for the CDR3: TGCGCCAGCAGCTTGCTCCCGACAGGGCAGAATGAAAAACTGTTTTTT.

The chain is built from TRBV4-3 and TRBJ2-5; 9 bases align to TRBD1. TRBJ2-7 matches the DNA end more closely, so the J call is doubtful. Germline lookup yields CDR1 LGHNA and CDR2 YSLEER. The CDR3 spans 16 residues. CDR3: CASSQDWDRVPYEQYF. For the CDR3, the DNA is TGCGCCAGCAGCCAAGACTGGGACAGGGTACCCTACGAGCAGTACTTC.

This clone appeared once. V usage is TRBV27 and J usage is TRBJ2-1; TRBD2 aligns across 10 bases. The J segment lost 8 bases and the V segment lost 5 bases, leaving 9 bases of the junction unmatched. Germline V gene lookup returns CDR1 MNHEY and CDR2 SMNVEV (reference sequence). CDR3 length: 15 amino acids. This chain's CDR3 is CASSILAGIYHEQFF. Here the CDR3 DNA reads TGTGCCAGCAGTATACTAGCGGGAATTTACCATGAGCAGTTCTTC.